These 31 T cell receptor beta chains were sequenced from one sample in a study of shared clonotypes between healthy human individuals. Assay used: immunoSEQ multiplex PCR; TCRdb lists only in-frame clones, some missing. Among roughly 380,000 clones listed, 90% to 97% were seen once. Sequencing was done on a sample of memory CD8+ T cells sorted from blood. Indicated subset: CD45RO+ cells pooled with CCR7-negative TemRA cells. The receptors originated from a man aged 30 to 39 in good health.

The J gene is TRBJ2-3, the V gene TRBV6-5; D might be TRBD2 (7 bases). Per the germline V gene, CDR1 is MNHEY and CDR2 is SVGAGI. The CDR3 covers 15 residues. V lost 7 bases to trimming and J lost 0 bases, with 14 bases between them. CDR3 protein: CASTRGGASTDTQYF. CDR3 in DNA: TGTGCCAGCACCAGAGGGGGGGCAAGCACAGATACGCAGTATTTT.

The chain uses TRBV7-8 and TRBJ2-5, with D possibly matching TRBD1 (7 bases). V lost 5 bases and J 5 bases, leaving 18 bases between the germline ends. Germline V gene data show CDR1 as SGHVS and CDR2 as FQNEAQ. This CDR3 spans 15 amino acids. This CDR3 reads CASSRQGGFFETQYF. The DNA for the CDR3 is TGTGCCAGCAGCCGACAGGGAGGTTTTTTCGAGACCCAGTACTTC.

This chain uses TRBV5-1 with TRBJ2-5; D is unresolved. V gave up 5 bases and J gave up 4 bases, with 6 bases separating them. Germline lookup yields CDR1 SGHRS and CDR2 YFSETQ. The length of the CDR3 is 11 residues. The CDR3 region is CASRVGETQYF. CDR3 sequence (DNA): TGCGCCAGCAGAGTTGGAGAGACCCAGTACTTC.

V and J are TRBV28 and TRBJ1-5; the match to TRBD1 covers 9 bases. Germline assignment: CDR1 MDHEN and CDR2 SYDVKM. J was trimmed by 7 bases and V by 5 bases; bases with no gene match: 9. The CDR3 spans 15 residues. CDR3 nucleotides: TGTGCCAGCAGTCCAACAGGGGGCAAGGGCCAGCCCCAGCATTTT. Its translation: CASSPTGGKGQPQHF. The variable domain in full, completed from reference TRBV28 and TRBJ1-5, reads DVKVTQSSRYLVKRTGEKVFLECVQDMDHENMFWYRQDPGLGLRLIYFSYDVKMKEKGDIPEGYSVSREKKERFSLILESASTNQTSMYLCASSPTGGKGQPQHFGDGTRLSIL.

This chain uses TRBV10-3 with TRBJ1-2; D is undetermined. The CDR3 contains 13 residues. CDR1 ENHRY and CDR2 SYGVKD come from the germline V gene. With 2 bases removed from V and 0 bases from J, the gap between germline ends came to 4 bases. CDR3 DNA: TGTGCCATCAGTGAGGACACTAACTATGGCTACACCTTC. It yields the protein CAISEDTNYGYTF.

The V gene is TRBV14, the J gene TRBJ2-7; tentatively, D is TRBD2 (6 bases). The V end was cut by 1 base, the J end by 2 bases, with 15 bases between. The CDR3 contains 16 residues. Germline V gives CDR1 SGHDN, CDR2 FVKESK. CDR3 sequence (DNA): TGTGCCAGCAGCCAAGTTGGGGACTCCCGAACCTACGAGCAGTACTTC. It codes for CASSQVGDSRTYEQYF.

The chain employs TRBV10-3 and TRBJ1-1; TRBD1 might be the D (5 bases). V was clipped by 6 bases and J by 5 bases, with 16 bases between them. Germline CDR1 reads ENHRY; CDR2 reads SYGVKD. This CDR3 has 14 residues. This CDR3 reads CAISETQGGTEAFF. The CDR3 DNA follows: TGTGCCATCAGCGAAACCCAGGGAGGAACTGAAGCTTTCTTT.

The chain combines TRBV27 with TRBJ2-1; D remains ambiguous. CDR3 length equals 11 residues. V dropped 8 bases and J dropped 10 bases, with 12 bases sitting between them. Germline-derived CDR1 and CDR2 are MNHEY and SMNVEV (reference sequence). The CDR3, as DNA: TGTGCCAGCGGAAATTACCCGGAGCAGTTCTTC. This codes for CASGNYPEQFF.

The V gene is TRBV7-2, the J gene TRBJ2-2; the D gene could be TRBD1 or TRBD2 (5 bases each). Per germline, CDR1 SGHTA and CDR2 FQGNSA. The V and J ends lost 6 bases and 7 bases respectively, with 24 bases between them. This CDR3 spans 17 amino acids. The CDR3 coding sequence is TGTGCCAGCAGTCGTCCGAGGGGCGCGGGTGTTGGCGGGGAGCTGTTTTTT. Translation gives CASSRPRGAGVGGELFF.

V gene TRBV28 combines with J gene TRBJ2-5; D is possibly TRBD1 or TRBD2 (6 bases each). V was cut by 3 bases and J by 2 bases, with 16 bases left in between. The germline V gene has CDR1 MDHEN and CDR2 SYDVKM. The CDR3 consists of 16 residues. The CDR3 here is CASSFPRGTYQETQYF. CDR3 bases: TGTGCCAGCAGTTTCCCTAGGGGGACTTATCAAGAGACCCAGTACTTC. The variable domain in full, with the rest retrieved from reference TRBV28 and TRBJ2-5, is DVKVTQSSRYLVKRTGEKVFLECVQDMDHENMFWYRQDPGLGLRLIYFSYDVKMKEKGDIPEGYSVSREKKERFSLILESASTNQTSMYLCASSFPRGTYQETQYFGPGTRLLVL.

The chain combines TRBV19 with TRBJ2-1, with 8 bases identical to TRBD2. Germline assignment: CDR1 LNHDA and CDR2 SQIVND (reference sequence). The CDR3 totals 16 residues. J was trimmed by 6 bases and V by 7 bases; bases with no gene match: 14. The CDR3 bases are TGTGCCAGTACGGTCCTATATATAGCGGGATCCAATGAGCAGTTCTTC. It codes for CASTVLYIAGSNEQFF.

The chain couples TRBV30 to TRBJ2-1; TRBD1 matches at 7 bases. V trimming: 7 bases; J trimming: 5 bases; junction bases outside the gene matches: 11. CDR3 length: 14 residues. From germline, CDR1 is GTSNPN and CDR2 SVGIG (reference sequence). In DNA form, the CDR3 reads TGTGCCTCAAAGACAGGGACGTATAACAATGAGCAGTTCTTC. Protein product: CASKTGTYNNEQFF.

This sequence joins TRBV5-4 and TRBJ2-5; D is unresolved. The CDR3 runs to 12 residues. Germline V CDR1 and CDR2: SGHNT, YYREEE (reference sequence). V was shortened by 4 bases and J by 3 bases, with 7 bases between the two germline ends. DNA for the CDR3: TGTGCCAGCAGCAGACCAGAAGAGACCCAGTACTTC. It is translated as CASSRPEETQYF.

The chain carries TRBV7-9 and TRBJ1-4; TRBD1 agrees at 7 bases. Germline CDR1 reads SEHNR; CDR2 reads FQNEAQ (reference sequence). The CDR3 contains 15 residues. V trimming: 6 bases; J trimming: 0 bases; junction bases outside the gene matches: 4. The CDR3 DNA sequence: TGTGCCAGCAGTCCCGGGACAGCAACTAATGAAAAACTGTTTTTT. Protein sequence: CASSPGTATNEKLFF.

V usage is TRBV15 and J usage is TRBJ2-7; no clear D. With 0 bases removed from V and 3 bases from J, the gap between germline ends came to 3 bases. The V gene's germline CDR1 is LNHNV and CDR2 YYDKDF (reference sequence). This CDR3 region has 12 residues. CDR3 nucleotide sequence: TGTGCCACCAGCAGAGATAACTACGAGCAGTACTTC. Translation: CATSRDNYEQYF.

The chain employs TRBV10-2 and TRBJ2-1; a weak D match, TRBD1 (5 bases). Per the germline V gene, CDR1 is WSHSY and CDR2 is SAAADI. V gave up 5 bases and J gave up 4 bases, with 12 bases separating them. CDR3 length: 14 residues. CDR3 protein: CASSQQGPYNEQFF. The CDR3 nucleotides read TGCGCCAGCAGTCAGCAGGGCCCATACAATGAGCAGTTCTTC.

This sequence joins TRBV7-3 and TRBJ2-1; D not resolved. CDR3 length: 17 residues. The V gene lost 2 bases and the J gene lost 0 bases, with 14 bases spanning the gap. CDR1 is SGHTA and CDR2 is FQGTGA in the germline V gene. The CDR3 nucleotides are TGTGCCAGCAGCTTAGACGGAACTCTGAGCTCCTACAATGAGCAGTTCTTC. This translates into CASSLDGTLSSYNEQFF.

On this clone itself: The same CDR3 also results from other DNA sequences found in this sample. This chain joins TRBV18 and TRBJ1-3; D unresolved. Trimming cost V 3 bases and J 4 bases, with 1 base left between them. The length of the CDR3 is 11 residues. From germline, CDR1 is KGHSH and CDR2 LQKENI. The CDR3, as DNA: TGTGCCAGCTCACCGGGAAACACCATATATTTT. It codes for CASSPGNTIYF.

The chain joins TRBV2 to TRBJ2-1; 8 nucleotides align to TRBD1. Trimming at V came to 3 bases and at J to 2 bases, leaving 0 bases not matched to a gene. There are 14 residues in the CDR3. The germline gives CDR1 SNHLY, CDR2 FYNNEI. CDR3 sequence reads: CASSEDRAYNEQFF. The CDR3 nucleotides are TGTGCCAGCAGTGAGGACAGGGCCTACAATGAGCAGTTCTTC.

This chain uses TRBV5-1 with TRBJ2-1; D possibly corresponds to TRBD1 (5 bases). The length of the CDR3 is 15 residues. The V gene's germline CDR1 is SGHRS and CDR2 YFSETQ. Between the trimmed V and J ends, which lost 0 bases and 5 bases, there was a span of 12 bases. The CDR3 bases are TGCGCCAGCAGCTTGGCTCTAGTAGGGGACAATGAGCAGTTCTTC. Its translation: CASSLALVGDNEQFF.

The V and J genes are TRBV5-4 and TRBJ2-3; no clear D. V lost 4 bases, J lost 4 bases, and 7 bases lay in between. This CDR3 is 12 amino acids long. Germline CDR1 reads SGHNT; CDR2 reads YYREEE (reference sequence). This CDR3 reads CASSVGSDTQYF. DNA of the CDR3: TGTGCCAGCAGCGTAGGGTCAGATACGCAGTATTTT.

V usage is TRBV2 and J usage is TRBJ2-4; 8 nucleotides match TRBD1. J gave up 2 bases and V 4 bases, and 7 bases lay outside the gene matches. Germline assignment: CDR1 SNHLY and CDR2 FYNNEI. This CDR3 spans 16 amino acids. The CDR3 region has the DNA TGTGCCAGCAGTGGGCAGGGGGCGTTATCCAAAAACATTCAGTACTTC. Translation: CASSGQGALSKNIQYF. The whole variable domain, filled in from reference TRBV2 and TRBJ2-4, reads EPEVTQTPSHQVTQMGQEVILRCVPISNHLYFYWYRQILGQKVEFLVSFYNNEISEKSEIFDDQFSVERPDGSNFTLKIRSTKLEDSAMYFCASSGQGALSKNIQYFGAGTRLSVL.

In DNA, the CDR3 is TGTGCCAGCAGCTTAGGAGCGGGAGGTTCCTACAATGAGCAGTTCTTC. Protein: CASSLGAGGSYNEQFF. This chain joins TRBV7-2 and TRBJ2-1, with TRBD2 matching over 9 bases. After removal of 1 base from V and 1 base from J, the junction contained 2 bases not matched to a gene. Germline-derived CDR1 and CDR2 are SGHTA and FQGNSA. The CDR3 contains 16 residues.

V and J are TRBV6-1 and TRBJ2-7; D is perhaps TRBD1 (6 bases). Trimming removed 4 bases from V and 1 base from J, with 8 bases in between. Germline CDR1 is MNHNS and CDR2 is SASEGT. The CDR3 is made up of 13 amino acids. The CDR3 DNA follows: TGTGCCAGCAGTGGGACAGTTTCCTACGAGCAGTACTTC. Protein product: CASSGTVSYEQYF.

A word on this clone: At one end, the junction sequence differs from germline, possibly due to a read error. J is TRBJ1-2 and V is TRBV7-6; perhaps TRBD1 as D (6 bases). The CDR3 has 12 residues. CDR1 and CDR2 (germline): SGHVS, FNYEAQ. CDR3 residues: CASSLSGGLKDF. The CDR3 region has the DNA TGTGCCAGCAGCTTATCGGGGGGGCTGAAAGACTTC.

V gene TRBV13 combines with J gene TRBJ1-4, with D unclear. Germline loops: CDR1 PRHDT, CDR2 FYEKMQ (reference sequence). This CDR3 has 14 amino acids. V was cut by 0 bases and J by 5 bases, with 7 bases left in between. The CDR3 reads CASSLGERNEKLFF. CDR3 in DNA: TGTGCCAGCAGCTTAGGGGAGAGGAATGAAAAACTGTTTTTT.

This clone appeared a single time. The chain is built from TRBV6-5 and TRBJ2-1; unclear D gene. Germline V gene lookup returns CDR1 MNHEY and CDR2 SVGAGI. The CDR3 is made up of 16 amino acids. Trimming shortened V by 4 bases and J by 3 bases, and 16 bases separated the two germline ends. The CDR3 loop reads CASSSTLPKDYNEQFF. The CDR3 DNA sequence: TGTGCCAGCAGTTCCACTCTCCCGAAGGACTACAATGAGCAGTTCTTC.

This clone was seen a single time. The chain combines TRBV30 with TRBJ2-7; D is tentatively TRBD1 or TRBD2 (5 bases each). This CDR3 spans 13 amino acids. Germline lookup yields CDR1 GTSNPN and CDR2 SVGIG (reference sequence). Trimming removed 1 base from V and 6 bases from J, with 13 bases in between. CDR3 sequence reads: CAWSAGTPSEQYF. CDR3 sequence (DNA): TGTGCCTGGAGTGCCGGGACCCCCAGCGAGCAGTACTTC.

The chain employs TRBV4-1 and TRBJ2-2; TRBD1 might be the D (5 bases). CDR1 and CDR2 from the germline V gene are MGHRA and YSYEKL. The CDR3 covers 15 residues. Deletions cut 1 base from V and 5 bases from J, with 11 bases between. CDR3 region: CASSQGQGSTGELFF. The CDR3 DNA follows: TGCGCCAGCAGCCAAGGGCAGGGTTCGACCGGGGAGCTGTTTTTT.

This chain links TRBV28 with TRBJ2-2, with D perhaps TRBD2 (6 bases). Germline V gene data show CDR1 as MDHEN and CDR2 as SYDVKM. V lost 4 bases and J 1 base, leaving 7 bases between the germline ends. The CDR3 contains 14 residues. The DNA for the CDR3 is TGTGCCAGCAGTTCGGGAGTGAACACCGGGGAGCTGTTTTTT. It specifies CASSSGVNTGELFF.

A single count supports this clone. The rearrangement uses TRBV18 and TRBJ2-3, with 9 bases aligning to TRBD1. Germline V CDR1 and CDR2: KGHSH, LQKENI. V dropped 3 bases and J dropped 0; count of bases not matched to a gene: 4. The CDR3 spans 16 residues. The CDR3 protein is CASSPSGQGSTDTQYF. The CDR3 bases are TGTGCCAGCTCACCTTCTGGACAGGGGAGCACAGATACGCAGTATTTT.